The clone carrying this T cell receptor beta chain was counted many times. Its antigen is currently unknown. The data were obtained in a study of Graves' ophthalmopathy and Graves' hyperthyroidism. Whole-study findings and limits: The model forecast ophthalmopathy progression, reaching about 70% sensitivity and around 75% specificity.

From RNA, the CDR3 regions of TCR beta chains were amplified and sequenced. The first-round RT-PCR employed HTBI primers together with the Qiagen OneStep RT-PCR kit. A multiplex PCR was then performed as the second round. TCRdb called the multiplex PCR reads again in MiXCR, with one record for every CDR3 protein. The table lists over a million distinct CDR3 sequences, less than 45% of them singletons. The sample taken for sequencing was peripheral blood or thyroid tissue (not recorded which). This TCR was sampled from an adult man with Graves' hyperthyroidism.

The CDR3 DNA reads TGCAGTGCTAGGTGGATGAGCGGGGTCGAGCAGTACTTC. This sequence encodes CSARWMSGVEQYF. The rearrangement uses TRBV20-1 and TRBJ2-7; 7 bases are a match to TRBD2. The V segment lost 3 bases and the J segment 6 bases; nucleotides outside the gene matches: 8. This CDR3 has 13 residues. The V gene's germline CDR1 is DFQATT and CDR2 SNEGSKA (reference sequence).